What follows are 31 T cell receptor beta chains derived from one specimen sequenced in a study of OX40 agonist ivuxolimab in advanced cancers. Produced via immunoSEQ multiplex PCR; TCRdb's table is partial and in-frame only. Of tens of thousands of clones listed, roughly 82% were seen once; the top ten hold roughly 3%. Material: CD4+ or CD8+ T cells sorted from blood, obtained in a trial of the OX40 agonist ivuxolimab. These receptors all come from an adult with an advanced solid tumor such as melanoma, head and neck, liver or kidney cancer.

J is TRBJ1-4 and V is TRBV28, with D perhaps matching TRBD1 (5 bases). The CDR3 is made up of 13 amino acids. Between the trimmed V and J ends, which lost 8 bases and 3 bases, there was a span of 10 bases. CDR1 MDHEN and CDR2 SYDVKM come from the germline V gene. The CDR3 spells CASSQGSNEKLFF. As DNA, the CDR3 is TGTGCCAGCTCCCAGGGATCTAATGAAAAACTGTTTTTT. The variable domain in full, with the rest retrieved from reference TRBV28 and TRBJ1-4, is DVKVTQSSRYLVKRTGEKVFLECVQDMDHENMFWYRQDPGLGLRLIYFSYDVKMKEKGDIPEGYSVSREKKERFSLILESASTNQTSMYLCASSQGSNEKLFFGSGTQLSVL.

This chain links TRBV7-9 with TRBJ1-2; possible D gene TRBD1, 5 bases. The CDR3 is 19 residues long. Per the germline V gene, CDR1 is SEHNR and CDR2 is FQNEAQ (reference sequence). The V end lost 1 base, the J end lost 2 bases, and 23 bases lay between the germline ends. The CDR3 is CASSLGSGHLIRSNYGYTF. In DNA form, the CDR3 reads TGTGCCAGCAGCTTAGGATCAGGGCACCTGATTCGTTCCAACTATGGCTACACCTTC.

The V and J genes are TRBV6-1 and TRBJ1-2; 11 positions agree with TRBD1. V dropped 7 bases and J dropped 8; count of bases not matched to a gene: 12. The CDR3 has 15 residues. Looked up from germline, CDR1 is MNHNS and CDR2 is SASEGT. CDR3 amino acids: CASTTPGQGVLGYTF. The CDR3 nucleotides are TGTGCCAGCACCACGCCGGGACAGGGGGTCCTCGGCTACACCTTC.

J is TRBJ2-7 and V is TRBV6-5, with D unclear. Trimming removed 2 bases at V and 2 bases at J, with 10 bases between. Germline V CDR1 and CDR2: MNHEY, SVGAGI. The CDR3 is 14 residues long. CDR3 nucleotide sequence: TGTGCCAGCAGTTACGGGTCCATCCCCTACGAGCAGTACTTC. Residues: CASSYGSIPYEQYF.

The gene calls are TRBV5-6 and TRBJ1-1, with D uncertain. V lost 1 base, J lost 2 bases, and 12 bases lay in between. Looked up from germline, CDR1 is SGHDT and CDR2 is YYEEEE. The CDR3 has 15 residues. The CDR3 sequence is CASSLLKGHNTEAFF. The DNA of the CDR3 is TGTGCCAGCAGCTTGCTGAAAGGTCACAACACTGAAGCTTTCTTT.

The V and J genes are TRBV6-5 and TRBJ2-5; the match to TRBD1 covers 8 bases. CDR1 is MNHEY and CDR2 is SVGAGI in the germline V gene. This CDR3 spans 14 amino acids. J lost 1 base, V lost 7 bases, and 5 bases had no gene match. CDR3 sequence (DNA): TGTGCCAGCAAGCAGGGGGCGATCCAAGAGACCCAGTACTTC. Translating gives CASKQGAIQETQYF.

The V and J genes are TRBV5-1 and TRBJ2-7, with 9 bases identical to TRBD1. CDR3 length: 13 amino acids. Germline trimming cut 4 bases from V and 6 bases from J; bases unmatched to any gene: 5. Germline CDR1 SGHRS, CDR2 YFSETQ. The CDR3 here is CASSPGQGTEQYF. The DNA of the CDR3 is TGCGCCAGCAGCCCGGGACAGGGCACCGAGCAGTACTTC.

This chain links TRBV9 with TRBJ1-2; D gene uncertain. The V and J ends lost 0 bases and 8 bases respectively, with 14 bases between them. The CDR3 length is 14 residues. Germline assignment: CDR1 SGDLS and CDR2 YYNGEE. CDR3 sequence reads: CASSVDPNLRGYTF. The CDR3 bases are TGTGCCAGCAGCGTAGACCCGAATTTGCGCGGCTACACCTTC.

Here the CDR3 DNA reads TGTGCCATCAGTGAGAAAGGATTCCCAGATACGCAGTATTTT. Amino acid sequence: CAISEKGFPDTQYF. The V and J genes are TRBV10-3 and TRBJ2-3, with D unclear. CDR3 length: 14 residues. The V and J ends lost 2 bases and 4 bases respectively, with 10 bases between them. Germline CDR1 is ENHRY and CDR2 is SYGVKD.

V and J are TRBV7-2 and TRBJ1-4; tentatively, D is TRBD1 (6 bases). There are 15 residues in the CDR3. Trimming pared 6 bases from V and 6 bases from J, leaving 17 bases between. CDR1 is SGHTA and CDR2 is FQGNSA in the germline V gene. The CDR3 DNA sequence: TGTGCCAGCAGAAACGGACAGAGGGGGTATGAAAAACTGTTTTTT. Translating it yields CASRNGQRGYEKLFF. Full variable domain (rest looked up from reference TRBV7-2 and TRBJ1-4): GAGVSQSPSNKVTEKGKDVELRCDPISGHTALYWYRQSLGQGLEFLIYFQGNSAPDKSGLPSDRFSAERTGGSVSTLTIQRTQQEDSAVYLCASRNGQRGYEKLFFGSGTQLSVL.

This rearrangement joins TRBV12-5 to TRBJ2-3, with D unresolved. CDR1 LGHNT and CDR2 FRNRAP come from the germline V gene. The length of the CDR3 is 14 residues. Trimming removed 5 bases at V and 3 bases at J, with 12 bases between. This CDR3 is CASGPDGSTDTQYF. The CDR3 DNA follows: TGTGCTAGTGGTCCTGATGGGTCAACAGATACGCAGTATTTT.

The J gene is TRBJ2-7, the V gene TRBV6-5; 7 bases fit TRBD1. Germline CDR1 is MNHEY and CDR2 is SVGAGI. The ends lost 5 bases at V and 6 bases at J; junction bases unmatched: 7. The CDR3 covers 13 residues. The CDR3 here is CASSQRQGREQYF. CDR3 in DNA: TGTGCCAGCAGTCAAAGACAGGGACGCGAGCAGTACTTC.

CDR3 DNA: TGTGCCAGCAGCTTAGGGGTGTCTTCCGGGGAGCTGTTTTTT. Residues: CASSLGVSSGELFF. The chain links TRBV11-2 to TRBJ2-2; D is undetermined. The V end lost 1 base, the J end lost 6 bases, and 9 bases lay between the germline ends. Germline lookup yields CDR1 SGHAT and CDR2 FQNNGV. This CDR3 is 14 amino acids long. Looking up the rest from reference TRBV11-2 and TRBJ2-2 gives the full variable domain: EAGVAQSPRYKIIEKRQSVAFWCNPISGHATLYWYQQILGQGPKLLIQFQNNGVVDDSQLPKDRFSAERLKGVDSTLKIQPAKLEDSAVYLCASSLGVSSGELFFGEGSRLTVL.

CDR3 DNA sequence: TGTGCCAGCAGCTTGGCCGTTGGGGGGGCTGGCTACACCTTC. It yields the protein CASSLAVGGAGYTF. The rearrangement uses TRBV5-6 and TRBJ1-2; TRBD1 might be the D (6 bases). Germline assignment: CDR1 SGHDT and CDR2 YYEEEE. The ends were cut back, 0 bases at V and 7 bases at J, with 13 bases in the middle. The CDR3 is 14 residues long.

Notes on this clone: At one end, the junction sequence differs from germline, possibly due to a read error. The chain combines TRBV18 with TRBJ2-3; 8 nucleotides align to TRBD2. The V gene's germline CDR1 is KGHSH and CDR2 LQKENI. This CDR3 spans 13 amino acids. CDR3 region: CASSPLQLAEFHF. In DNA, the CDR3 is TGTGCCAGCTCCCCCCTTCAACTAGCGGAGTTTCATTTT.

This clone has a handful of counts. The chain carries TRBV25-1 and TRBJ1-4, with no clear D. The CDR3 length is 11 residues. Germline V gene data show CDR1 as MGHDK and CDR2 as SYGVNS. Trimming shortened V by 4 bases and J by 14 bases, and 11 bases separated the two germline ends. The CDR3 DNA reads TGTGCCAGCAGTGGCCGGGCCCTCCTGTTTTTT. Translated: CASSGRALLFF.

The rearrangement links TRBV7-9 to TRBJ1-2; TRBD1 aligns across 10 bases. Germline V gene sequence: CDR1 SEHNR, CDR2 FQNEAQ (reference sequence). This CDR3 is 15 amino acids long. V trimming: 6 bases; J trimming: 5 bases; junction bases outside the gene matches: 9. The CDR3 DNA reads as TGTGCCAGCAGGTCAGACAGGGGGCGAGGATATGGCTACACCTTC. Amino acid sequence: CASRSDRGRGYGYTF.

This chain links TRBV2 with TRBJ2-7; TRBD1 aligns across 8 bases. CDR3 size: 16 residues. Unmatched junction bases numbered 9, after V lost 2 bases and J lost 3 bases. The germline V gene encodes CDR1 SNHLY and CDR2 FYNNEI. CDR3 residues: CASSERTGMGNYEQYF. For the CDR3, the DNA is TGTGCCAGCAGTGAAAGGACAGGGATGGGAAACTACGAGCAGTACTTC.

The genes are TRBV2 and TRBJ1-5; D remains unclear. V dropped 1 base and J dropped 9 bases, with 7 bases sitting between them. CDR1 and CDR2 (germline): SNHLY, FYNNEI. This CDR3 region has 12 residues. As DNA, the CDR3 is TGTGCCAGCAGTGAAGTTCTGGGGCCCCAGCATTTT. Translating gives CASSEVLGPQHF.

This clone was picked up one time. The DNA of the CDR3 is TGTGCCAGTAGTATCAAGGAGGCCGGGACGAACACTGAAGCTTTCTTT. This encodes CASSIKEAGTNTEAFF. The chain is built from TRBV19 and TRBJ1-1, with a possible D match to TRBD1 (5 bases). The ends were cut back, 3 bases at V and 1 base at J, with 15 bases in the middle. The CDR3 is 16 amino acids. Germline assignment: CDR1 LNHDA and CDR2 SQIVND (reference sequence).

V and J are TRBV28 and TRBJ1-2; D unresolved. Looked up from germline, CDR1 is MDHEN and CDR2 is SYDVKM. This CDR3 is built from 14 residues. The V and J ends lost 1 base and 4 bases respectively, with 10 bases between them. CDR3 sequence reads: CASSLYGDGYGYTF. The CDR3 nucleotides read TGTGCCAGCAGTTTATATGGGGATGGCTATGGCTACACCTTC.

The CDR3 bases are TGCGCCAGCAGCCAAGATGACCGGCAGGGAGGTACTGGAAACACCATATATTTT. Translation: CASSQDDRQGGTGNTIYF. This chain connects TRBV4-1 to TRBJ1-3; D perhaps matches TRBD1 (5 bases). The V end was cut by 0 bases, the J end by 2 bases, with 17 bases between. The CDR3 runs to 18 residues. CDR1 and CDR2 (germline): MGHRA, YSYEKL.

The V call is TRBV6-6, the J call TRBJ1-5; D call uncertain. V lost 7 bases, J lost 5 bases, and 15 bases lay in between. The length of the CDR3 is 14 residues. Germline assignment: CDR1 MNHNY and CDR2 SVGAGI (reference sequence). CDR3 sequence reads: CASNRPGSDQPQHF. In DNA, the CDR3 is TGTGCCAGCAATCGGCCAGGTTCGGATCAGCCCCAGCATTTT.

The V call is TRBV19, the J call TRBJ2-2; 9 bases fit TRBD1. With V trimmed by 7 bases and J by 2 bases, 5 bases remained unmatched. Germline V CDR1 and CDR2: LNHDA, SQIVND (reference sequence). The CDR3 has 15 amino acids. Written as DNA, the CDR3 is TGTGCCAGTAAAATGGACAGGGGCAACACCGGGGAGCTGTTTTTT. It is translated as CASKMDRGNTGELFF.

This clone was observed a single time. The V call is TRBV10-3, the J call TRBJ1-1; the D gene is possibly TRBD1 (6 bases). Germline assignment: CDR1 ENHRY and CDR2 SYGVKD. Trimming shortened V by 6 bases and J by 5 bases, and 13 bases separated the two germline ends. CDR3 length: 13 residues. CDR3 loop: CAIRSSGDTEAFF. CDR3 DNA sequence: TGTGCCATCAGATCCTCAGGGGATACTGAAGCTTTCTTT.

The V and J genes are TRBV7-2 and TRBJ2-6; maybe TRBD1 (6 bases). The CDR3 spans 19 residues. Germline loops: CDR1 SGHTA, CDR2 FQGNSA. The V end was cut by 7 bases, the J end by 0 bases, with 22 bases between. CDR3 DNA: TGTGCCAGCACCCCGAGGGGGAATTACCGAAACTCTGGGGCCAACGTCCTGACTTTC. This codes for CASTPRGNYRNSGANVLTF.

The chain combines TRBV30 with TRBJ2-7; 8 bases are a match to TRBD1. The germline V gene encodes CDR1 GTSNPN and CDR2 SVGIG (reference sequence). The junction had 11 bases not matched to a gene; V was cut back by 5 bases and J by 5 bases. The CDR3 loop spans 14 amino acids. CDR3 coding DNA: TGTGCCTGGTCCTCCGGGACAGGATATAACGAGCAGTACTTC. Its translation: CAWSSGTGYNEQYF.

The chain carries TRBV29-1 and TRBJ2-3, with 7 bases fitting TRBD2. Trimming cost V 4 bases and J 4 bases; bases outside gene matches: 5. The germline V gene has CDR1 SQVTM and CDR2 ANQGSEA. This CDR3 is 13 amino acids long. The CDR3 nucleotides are TGCAGCGTTGCCGGGGGGTGGGCAGATACGCAGTATTTT. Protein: CSVAGGWADTQYF.

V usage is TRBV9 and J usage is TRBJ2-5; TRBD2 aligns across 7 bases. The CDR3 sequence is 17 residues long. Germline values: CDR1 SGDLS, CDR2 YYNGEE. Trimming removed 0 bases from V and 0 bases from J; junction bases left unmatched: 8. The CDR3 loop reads CASSVGLAGVYQETQYF. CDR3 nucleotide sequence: TGTGCCAGCAGCGTAGGACTCGCGGGGGTGTACCAAGAGACCCAGTACTTC.

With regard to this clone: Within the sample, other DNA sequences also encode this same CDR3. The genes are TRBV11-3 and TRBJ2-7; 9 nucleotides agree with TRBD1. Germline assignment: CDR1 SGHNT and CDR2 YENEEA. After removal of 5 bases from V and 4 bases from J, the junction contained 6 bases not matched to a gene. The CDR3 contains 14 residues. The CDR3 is CASSVGQGGYEQYF. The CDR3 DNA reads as TGTGCCAGCAGCGTGGGACAGGGTGGATACGAGCAGTACTTC.

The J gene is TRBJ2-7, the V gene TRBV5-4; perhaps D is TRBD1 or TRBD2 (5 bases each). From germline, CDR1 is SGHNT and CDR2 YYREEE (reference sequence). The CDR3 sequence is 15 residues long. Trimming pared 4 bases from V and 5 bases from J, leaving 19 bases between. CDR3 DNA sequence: TGTGCCAGCAGCGGGGGTCGGGGAAGTTCCGACGAGCAGTACTTC. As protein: CASSGGRGSSDEQYF.